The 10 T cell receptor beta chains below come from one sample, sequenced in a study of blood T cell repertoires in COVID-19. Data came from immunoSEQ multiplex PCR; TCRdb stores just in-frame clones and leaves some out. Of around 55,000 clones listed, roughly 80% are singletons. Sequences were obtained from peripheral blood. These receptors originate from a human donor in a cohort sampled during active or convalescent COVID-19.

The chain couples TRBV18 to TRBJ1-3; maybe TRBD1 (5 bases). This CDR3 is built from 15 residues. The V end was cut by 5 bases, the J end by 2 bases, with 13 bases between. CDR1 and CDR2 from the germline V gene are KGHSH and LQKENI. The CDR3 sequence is CASSTTEGAGNTIYF. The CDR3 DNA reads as TGTGCCAGCTCAACCACCGAAGGGGCTGGAAACACCATATATTTT.

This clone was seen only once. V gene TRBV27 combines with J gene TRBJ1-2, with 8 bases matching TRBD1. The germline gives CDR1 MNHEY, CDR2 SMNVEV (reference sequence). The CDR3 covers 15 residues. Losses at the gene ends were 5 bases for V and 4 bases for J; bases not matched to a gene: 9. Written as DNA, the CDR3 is TGTGCCAGCAGTACCCGACAGGGGTCCTCCTATGGCTACACCTTC. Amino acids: CASSTRQGSSYGYTF.

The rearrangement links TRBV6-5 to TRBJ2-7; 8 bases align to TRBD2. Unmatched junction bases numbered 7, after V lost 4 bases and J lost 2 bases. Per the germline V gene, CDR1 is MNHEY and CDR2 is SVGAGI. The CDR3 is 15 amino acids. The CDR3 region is CASSSPGLGAYEQYF. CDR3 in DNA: TGTGCCAGCAGTTCGCCGGGACTAGGGGCCTACGAGCAGTACTTC.

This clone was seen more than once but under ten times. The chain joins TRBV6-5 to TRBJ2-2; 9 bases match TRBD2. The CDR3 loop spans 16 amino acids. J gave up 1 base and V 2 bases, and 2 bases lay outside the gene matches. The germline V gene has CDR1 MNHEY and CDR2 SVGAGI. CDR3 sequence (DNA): TGTGCCAGCAGTTACGGACTAGCGATGAACACCGGGGAGCTGTTTTTT. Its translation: CASSYGLAMNTGELFF.

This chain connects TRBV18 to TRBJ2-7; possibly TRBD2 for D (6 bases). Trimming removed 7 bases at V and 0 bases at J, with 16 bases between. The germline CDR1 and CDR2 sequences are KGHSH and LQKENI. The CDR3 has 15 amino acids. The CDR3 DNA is TGTGCCAGCTTCCGACCCACGGGAGACTCCTACGAGCAGTACTTC. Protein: CASFRPTGDSYEQYF.

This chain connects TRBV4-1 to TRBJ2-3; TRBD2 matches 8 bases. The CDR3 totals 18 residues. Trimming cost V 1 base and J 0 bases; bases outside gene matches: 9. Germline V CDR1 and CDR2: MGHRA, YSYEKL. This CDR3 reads CASSQGPAGEPSTDTQYF. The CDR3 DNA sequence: TGCGCCAGCAGCCAAGGCCCAGCGGGGGAACCTAGCACAGATACGCAGTATTTT.

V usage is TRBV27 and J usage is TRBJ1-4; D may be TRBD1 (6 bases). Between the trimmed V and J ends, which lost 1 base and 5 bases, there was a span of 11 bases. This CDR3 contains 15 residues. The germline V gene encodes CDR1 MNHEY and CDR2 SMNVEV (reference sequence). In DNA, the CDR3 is TGTGCCAGCAGTTTATATGGGGGCGGAAATGAAAAACTGTTTTTT. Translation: CASSLYGGGNEKLFF.

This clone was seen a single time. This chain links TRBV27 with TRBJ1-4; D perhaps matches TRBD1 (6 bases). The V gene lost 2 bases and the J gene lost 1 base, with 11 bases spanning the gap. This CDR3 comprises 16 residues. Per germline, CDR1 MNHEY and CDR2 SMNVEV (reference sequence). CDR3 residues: CASSLRGRGTNEKLFF. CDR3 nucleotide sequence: TGTGCCAGCAGTTTAAGGGGGAGGGGAACTAATGAAAAACTGTTTTTT.

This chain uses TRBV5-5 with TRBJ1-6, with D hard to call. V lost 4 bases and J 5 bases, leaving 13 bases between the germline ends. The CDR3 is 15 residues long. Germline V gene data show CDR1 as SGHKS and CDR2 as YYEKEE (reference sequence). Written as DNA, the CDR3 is TGTGCCAGCAGCCCTGGTGTTACAGATAATTCACCCCTCCACTTT. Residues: CASSPGVTDNSPLHF.

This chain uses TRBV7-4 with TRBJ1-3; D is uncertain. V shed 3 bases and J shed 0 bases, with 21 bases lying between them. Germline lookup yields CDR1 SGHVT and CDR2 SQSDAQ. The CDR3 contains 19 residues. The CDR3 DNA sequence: TGTGCCAGCAGCTTGGGCACCCATCACTCCTCTTGCTCTGGAAACACCATATATTTT. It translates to CASSLGTHHSSCSGNTIYF. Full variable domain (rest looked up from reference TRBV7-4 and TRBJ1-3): GAGVSQSPRYKVAKRGRDVALRCDSISGHVTLYWYRQTLGQGSEVLTYSQSDAQRDKSGRPSGRFSAERPERSVSTLKIQRTEQGDSAVYLCASSLGTHHSSCSGNTIYFGEGSWLTVV.